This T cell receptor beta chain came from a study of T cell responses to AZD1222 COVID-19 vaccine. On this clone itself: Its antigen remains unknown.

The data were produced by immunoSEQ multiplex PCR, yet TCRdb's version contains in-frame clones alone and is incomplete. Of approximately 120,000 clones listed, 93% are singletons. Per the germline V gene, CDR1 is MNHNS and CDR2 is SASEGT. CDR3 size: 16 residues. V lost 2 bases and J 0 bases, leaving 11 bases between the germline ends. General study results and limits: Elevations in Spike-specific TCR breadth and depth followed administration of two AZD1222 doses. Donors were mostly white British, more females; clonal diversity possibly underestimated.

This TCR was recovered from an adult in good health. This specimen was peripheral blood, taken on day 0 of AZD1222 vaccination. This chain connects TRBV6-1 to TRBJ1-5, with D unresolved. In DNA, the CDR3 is TGTGCCAGCAGTGAATTAATGGGGTATAGCAATCAGCCCCAGCATTTT. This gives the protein CASSELMGYSNQPQHF.